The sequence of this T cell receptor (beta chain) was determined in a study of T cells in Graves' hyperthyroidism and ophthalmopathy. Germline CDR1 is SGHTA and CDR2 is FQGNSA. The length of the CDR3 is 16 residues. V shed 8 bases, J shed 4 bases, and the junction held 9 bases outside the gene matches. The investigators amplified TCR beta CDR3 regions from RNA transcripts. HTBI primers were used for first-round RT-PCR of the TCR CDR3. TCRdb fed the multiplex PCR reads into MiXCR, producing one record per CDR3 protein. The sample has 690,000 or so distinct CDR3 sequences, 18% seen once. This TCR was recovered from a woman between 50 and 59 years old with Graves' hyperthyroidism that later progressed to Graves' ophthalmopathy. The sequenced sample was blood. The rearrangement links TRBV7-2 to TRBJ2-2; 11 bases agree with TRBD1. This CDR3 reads CASGRGGQGGTGELFF. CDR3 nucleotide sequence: TGTGCCAGCGGCCGGGGGGGACAGGGGGGCACCGGGGAGCTGTTTTTT.